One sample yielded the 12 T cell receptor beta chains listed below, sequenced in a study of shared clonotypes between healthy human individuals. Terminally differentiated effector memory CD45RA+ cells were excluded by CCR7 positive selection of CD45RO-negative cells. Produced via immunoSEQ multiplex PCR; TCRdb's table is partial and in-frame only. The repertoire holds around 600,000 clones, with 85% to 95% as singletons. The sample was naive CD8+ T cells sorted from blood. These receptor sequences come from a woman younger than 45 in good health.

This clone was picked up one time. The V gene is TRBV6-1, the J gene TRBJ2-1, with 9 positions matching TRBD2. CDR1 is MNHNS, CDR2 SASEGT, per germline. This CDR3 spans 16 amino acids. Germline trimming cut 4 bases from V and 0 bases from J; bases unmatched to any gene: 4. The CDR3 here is CASSGLAESSYNEQFF. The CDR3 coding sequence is TGTGCCAGCAGTGGACTAGCGGAGAGCTCCTACAATGAGCAGTTCTTC.

The CDR3 region is CASSKTPGQGNQPQHF. CDR3 coding DNA: TGTGCCAGCAGCAAGACCCCGGGACAGGGAAATCAGCCCCAGCATTTT. V and J are TRBV21-1 and TRBJ1-5; the table's D call of TRBD1 was not tested on the DNA. TRBV21-1 is a known pseudogene. The CDR3 has 16 residues.

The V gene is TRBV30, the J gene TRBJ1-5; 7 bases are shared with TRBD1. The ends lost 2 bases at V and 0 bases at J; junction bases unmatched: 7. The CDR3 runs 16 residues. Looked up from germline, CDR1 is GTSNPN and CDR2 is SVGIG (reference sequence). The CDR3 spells CAWSTGAIISNQPQHF. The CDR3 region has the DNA TGTGCCTGGAGTACAGGGGCGATAATTAGCAATCAGCCCCAGCATTTT.

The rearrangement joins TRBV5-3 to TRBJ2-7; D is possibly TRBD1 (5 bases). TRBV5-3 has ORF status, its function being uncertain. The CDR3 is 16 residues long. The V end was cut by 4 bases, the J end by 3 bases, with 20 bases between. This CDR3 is CARSTRTTRQFYEQYF. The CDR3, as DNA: TGTGCCAGAAGCACGCGCACGACGCGACAGTTCTACGAGCAGTACTTC.

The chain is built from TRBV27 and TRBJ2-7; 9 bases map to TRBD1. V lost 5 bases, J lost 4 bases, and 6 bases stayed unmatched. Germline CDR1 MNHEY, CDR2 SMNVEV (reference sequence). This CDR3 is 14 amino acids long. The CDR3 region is CASSPPGTGYEQYF. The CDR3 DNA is TGTGCCAGCAGTCCACCCGGGACAGGGTACGAGCAGTACTTC.

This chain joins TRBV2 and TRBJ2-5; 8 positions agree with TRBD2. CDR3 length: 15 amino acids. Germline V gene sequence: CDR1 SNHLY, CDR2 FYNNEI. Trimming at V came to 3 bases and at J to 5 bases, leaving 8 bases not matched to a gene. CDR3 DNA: TGTGCCAGCAGTGAGCCGGGACTAGTATTGGAGACCCAGTACTTC. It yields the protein CASSEPGLVLETQYF.

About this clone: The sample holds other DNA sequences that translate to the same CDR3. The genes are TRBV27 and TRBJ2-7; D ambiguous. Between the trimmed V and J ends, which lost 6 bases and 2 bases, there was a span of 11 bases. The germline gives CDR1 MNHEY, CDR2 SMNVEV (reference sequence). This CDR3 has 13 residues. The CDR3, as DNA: TGTGCCAGCAGCCCCCGCACCCCCTACGAGCAGTACTTC. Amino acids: CASSPRTPYEQYF.

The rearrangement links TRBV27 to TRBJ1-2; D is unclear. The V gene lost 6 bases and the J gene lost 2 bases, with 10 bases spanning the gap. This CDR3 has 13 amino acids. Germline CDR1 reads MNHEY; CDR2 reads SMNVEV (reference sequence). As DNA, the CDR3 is TGTGCCAGCAGCCTTGATGGCAACTATGGCTACACCTTC. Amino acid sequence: CASSLDGNYGYTF.

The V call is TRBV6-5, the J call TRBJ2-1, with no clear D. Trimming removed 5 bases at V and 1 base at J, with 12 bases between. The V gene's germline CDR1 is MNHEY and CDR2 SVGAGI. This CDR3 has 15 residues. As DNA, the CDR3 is TGTGCCAGCAGTCCCTCGCTCACGTCCTACAATGAGCAGTTCTTC. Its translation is CASSPSLTSYNEQFF.

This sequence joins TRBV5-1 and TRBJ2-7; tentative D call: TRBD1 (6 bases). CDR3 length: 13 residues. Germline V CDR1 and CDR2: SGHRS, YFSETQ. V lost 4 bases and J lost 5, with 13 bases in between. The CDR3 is CASSLRGSNEQYF. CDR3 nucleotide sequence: TGCGCCAGCAGCCTCAGGGGTAGCAACGAGCAGTACTTC.

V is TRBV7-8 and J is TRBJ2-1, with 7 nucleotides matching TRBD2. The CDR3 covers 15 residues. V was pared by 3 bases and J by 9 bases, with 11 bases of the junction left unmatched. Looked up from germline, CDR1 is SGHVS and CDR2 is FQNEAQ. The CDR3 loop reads CASSFDLTSTGEQFF. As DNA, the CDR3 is TGTGCCAGCAGCTTTGATCTGACTAGCACGGGTGAGCAGTTCTTC. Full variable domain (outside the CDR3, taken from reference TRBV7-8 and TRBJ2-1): GAGVSQSPRYKVAKRGQDVALRCDPISGHVSLFWYQQALGQGPEFLTYFQNEAQLDKSGLPSDRFFAERPEGSVSTLKIQRTQQEDSAVYLCASSFDLTSTGEQFFGPGTRLTVL.

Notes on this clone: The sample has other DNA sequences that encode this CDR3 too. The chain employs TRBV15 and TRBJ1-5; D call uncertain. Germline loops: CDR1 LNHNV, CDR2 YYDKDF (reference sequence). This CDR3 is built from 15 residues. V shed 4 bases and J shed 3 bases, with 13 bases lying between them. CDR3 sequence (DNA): TGTGCCACCAGCACCCCGACGCGCCTCAATCAGCCCCAGCATTTT. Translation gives CATSTPTRLNQPQHF.